This T cell receptor (beta chain) was sequenced during a study of Graves' ophthalmopathy and Graves' hyperthyroidism. This CDR3 spans 13 amino acids. V shed 11 bases and J shed 4 bases, with 17 bases lying between them. Germline CDR1 reads LNHDA; CDR2 reads SQIVND (reference sequence). RNA transcripts provided the template for amplifying TCR beta CDR3 regions. RT-PCR in the first round used HTBI primers; a second-round multiplex PCR followed. TCRdb analysed the multiplex PCR reads with MiXCR anew, one entry per CDR3 protein. Of 200,000 to 300,000 distinct CDR3 sequences listed, roughly 50% are singletons. Exclusion criteria comprised other autoimmune diseases, uncontrolled infections, pregnancy or lactation in patients. This clonotype was observed many times.

This TCR was recovered from an adult man with Graves' ophthalmopathy. Input material: peripheral blood. The J gene is TRBJ1-2, the V gene TRBV19; D call uncertain. The CDR3 nucleotides read TGTGCCGCAGAAGACTCGACGGTCTATGGCTACACCTTC. Translating gives CAAEDSTVYGYTF.